Sequencing of this TCR beta chain was carried out in a study of cytomegalovirus exposure and HLA in healthy donors. In the study overall: Earlier sequencing of about 179 million T cells yielded roughly 100 million unique TCR beta sequences. Of several hundred genotyped donors, about 81% clustered with self-reported Caucasian donors. Study observations and caveats: About 87% or about 30% of the time was how often most TCR beta V segments were productive, according to an earlier analysis.

The PCR used 60 Vbeta and 13 Jbeta primers. Produced via immunoSEQ multiplex PCR; TCRdb's table is partial and in-frame only. The sample consists of some 120,000 clones, under 90% of them appearing once. The CDR3 extends over 15 amino acids. The V gene's germline CDR1 is MDHEN and CDR2 SYDVKM. V lost 2 bases, J lost 0 bases, and 11 bases lay in between. Comment on this clone: Antigen specificity is unknown.

The chain carries TRBV28 and TRBJ2-7; TRBD1 might be the D (6 bases). What was sequenced was PBMCs. The sequence derives from a woman in her 40s in good health and CMV-seropositive. DNA for the CDR3: TGTGCCAGCAGTTTAGTGGACAGCAACTCCTACGAGCAGTACTTC. Amino acid sequence: CASSLVDSNSYEQYF.